Sequencing of this T cell receptor (beta chain) was carried out in a study of vaccination and CD4 T cells after COVID-19. Study as a whole: Post-vaccination samples were procured at a median of roughly 76 days following dose two (range 14 to 241). Cells received overlapping spike peptides from SARS-CoV-2, HCoV-NL63, HCoV-OC43 and HCoV-229E as stimulation.

The Oncomine TCR Beta short-read assay sequenced DNA from cultured CD4+ T cells. One entry per CDR3 protein results from TCRdb running MiXCR on the PCR reads. The data hold tens of thousands of distinct CDR3 sequences, with about 56% observed a single time. This clonotype was recorded a few times. Its antigen is undetermined. CDR1 is SNHLY and CDR2 is FYNNEI in the germline V gene. With V trimmed by 6 bases and J by 0 bases, 2 bases remained unmatched. The CDR3 runs 15 residues. Stated treatment: approximately 9-day PBMC culture with coronavirus spike peptide pools or control peptides (ViraFEST assay). ViraFEST enlarged antigen-specific T cell populations with peptide pools and afterwards sequenced TCRs.

This chain joins TRBV2 and TRBJ2-2, with 9 positions matching TRBD1. This TCR was sampled from a human donor who had recovered from COVID-19. Sequenced input: CD4+ T cells from blood, cultured in vitro. The CDR3: CASRRQGANTGELFF. The CDR3 DNA reads TGTGCCAGCAGACGACAGGGGGCGAACACCGGGGAGCTGTTTTTT.